Below, 26 T cell receptor beta chains from the same sample are listed, as sequenced in a study of blood T cell repertoires in COVID-19. Sequenced by immunoSEQ multiplex PCR; TCRdb stores in-frame clones only, minus some. The data hold about 310,000 clones, with around 87% observed a single time. Sequenced: peripheral blood. These receptors were taken from a man aged 50-59 years with active or convalescent COVID-19.

This clone came up once. The chain employs TRBV28 and TRBJ1-3; tentatively, D is TRBD1 (6 bases). Germline V gene lookup returns CDR1 MDHEN and CDR2 SYDVKM. The CDR3 runs to 15 residues. V was shortened by 8 bases and J by 0 bases, with 14 bases between the two germline ends. The CDR3 coding sequence is TGTGCCAGCGGGGACATGCCGTCCTCTGGAAACACCATATATTTT. It translates to CASGDMPSSGNTIYF.

The chain is built from TRBV7-2 and TRBJ2-3; no clear D. In germline, CDR1 is SGHTA, CDR2 FQGNSA. V was trimmed by 5 bases and J by 2 bases, leaving 11 bases between them. This CDR3 spans 14 amino acids. The CDR3 DNA reads TGTGCCAGCAGCCCTAACGCTCTCACAGATACGCAGTATTTT. Encoded protein: CASSPNALTDTQYF.

The gene calls are TRBV4-3 and TRBJ1-3, with TRBD1 as a possible D gene (5 bases). Looked up from germline, CDR1 is LGHNA and CDR2 is YSLEER. This CDR3 is 15 amino acids long. Between the trimmed V and J ends, which lost 0 bases and 5 bases, there was a span of 11 bases. CDR3 coding DNA: TGCGCCAGCAGCCAAGATAGGGGATTCAGAAACACCATATATTTT. Amino acids: CASSQDRGFRNTIYF.

The V call is TRBV9, the J call TRBJ1-6; no clear D. Per the germline V gene, CDR1 is SGDLS and CDR2 is YYNGEE. The CDR3 has 14 residues. V lost 4 bases to trimming and J lost 10 bases, with 15 bases between them. This chain's CDR3 is CASSLDSVKSPLHF. Here the CDR3 DNA reads TGTGCCAGCAGCCTCGATTCGGTGAAGTCACCCCTCCACTTT.

This clone came up once. The chain joins TRBV5-4 to TRBJ1-2, with 7 bases lining up with TRBD1. CDR3 length: 15 amino acids. The germline V gene has CDR1 SGHNT and CDR2 YYREEE (reference sequence). J was trimmed by 7 bases and V by 4 bases; bases with no gene match: 13. CDR3 sequence reads: CASSLQTGRGGGYTF. CDR3 nucleotide sequence: TGTGCCAGCAGCCTTCAGACAGGGCGAGGTGGTGGCTACACCTTC.

This chain links TRBV6-1 with TRBJ2-1; perhaps TRBD2 as D (5 bases). V lost 3 bases, J lost 5 bases, and 14 bases lay in between. Germline CDR1 and CDR2: MNHNS and SASEGT. The CDR3 extends over 15 amino acids. CDR3 nucleotide sequence: TGTGCCAGCAGTGACGGACGGGAAGGGAACAATGAGCAGTTCTTC. Translation: CASSDGREGNNEQFF.

This chain connects TRBV7-8 to TRBJ1-1; 9 bases fit TRBD1. CDR1 is SGHVS, CDR2 FQNEAQ, per germline. The CDR3 loop spans 16 amino acids. V lost 2 bases, J lost 5 bases, and 9 bases stayed unmatched. For the CDR3, the DNA is TGTGCCAGCAGCTTAAATGGGGGACAGGGCGGAACTGAAGCTTTCTTT. This codes for CASSLNGGQGGTEAFF.

This chain connects TRBV4-1 to TRBJ1-1; 7 nucleotides align to TRBD1. This CDR3 has 16 residues. Germline values: CDR1 MGHRA, CDR2 YSYEKL. The V and J ends lost 1 base and 3 bases, in that order; junction bases with no gene match: 8. The CDR3 region has the DNA TGCGCCAGCAGCCAAGTTTTATACAGGGGCCACACTGAAGCTTTCTTT. It codes for CASSQVLYRGHTEAFF.

The gene calls are TRBV5-4 and TRBJ2-7, with 9 bases that match TRBD1. Germline trimming cut 4 bases from V and 4 bases from J; bases unmatched to any gene: 12. Germline assignment: CDR1 SGHNT and CDR2 YYREEE (reference sequence). CDR3 length: 16 amino acids. The CDR3 sequence is CASSPHLDRGGYEQYF. CDR3 bases: TGTGCCAGCAGCCCCCACCTGGACAGGGGTGGGTACGAGCAGTACTTC.

Only a few counts were recorded for this clone. The rearrangement links TRBV11-2 to TRBJ2-3; 7 bases agree with TRBD2. Germline V gene lookup returns CDR1 SGHAT and CDR2 FQNNGV. The CDR3 loop spans 16 amino acids. Trimming cost V 5 bases and J 7 bases; bases outside gene matches: 15. CDR3 region: CASSPPGLTKGNTQYF. CDR3 coding DNA: TGTGCCAGCAGCCCCCCGGGACTAACAAAAGGAAATACGCAGTATTTT.

This chain uses TRBV20-1 with TRBJ1-2; 12 bases map to TRBD1. This CDR3 has 16 amino acids. Germline V lookup: CDR1 DFQATT, CDR2 SNEGSKA (reference sequence). V trimming: 3 bases; J trimming: 8 bases; junction bases outside the gene matches: 13. Here the CDR3 DNA reads TGCAGTGCTAGTCTGGGACAGGGGGCGATTGGAGGAGGCTACACCTTC. Residues: CSASLGQGAIGGGYTF.

The gene calls are TRBV28 and TRBJ1-2; 8 nucleotides match TRBD1. Trimming took 2 bases from V and 8 from J; bases not matched to a gene: 4. Germline V CDR1 and CDR2: MDHEN, SYDVKM. This CDR3 has 13 amino acids. CDR3 nucleotide sequence: TGTGCCAGCAGTTTAGACAGGGGTGACGGCTACACCTTC. As protein: CASSLDRGDGYTF.

The chain has TRBV18 and TRBJ1-4; 7 nucleotides agree with TRBD1. J lost 8 bases, V lost 3 bases, and 6 bases had no gene match. This CDR3 is 14 amino acids long. Germline V gene lookup returns CDR1 KGHSH and CDR2 LQKENI. CDR3 coding DNA: TGTGCCAGCTCACCTGGACAGGTAGACGAAAAACTGTTTTTT. It yields the protein CASSPGQVDEKLFF.

This chain joins TRBV5-8 and TRBJ1-1, with D unresolved. This CDR3 has 12 amino acids. Trimming took 2 bases from V and 4 from J, leaving 6 bases between them. The V gene's germline CDR1 is SGHTS and CDR2 YDEGEE. CDR3 DNA: TGTGCCAGCAGCTTTTCCGGCACTGAAGCTTTCTTT. This gives the protein CASSFSGTEAFF.

The chain combines TRBV6-5 with TRBJ1-1; D possibly corresponds to TRBD1 (6 bases). V lost 6 bases to trimming and J lost 1 base, with 15 bases between them. Germline V gene data show CDR1 as MNHEY and CDR2 as SVGAGI. The CDR3 length is 15 residues. The CDR3 region is CASRTQGSGNTEAFF. The CDR3 coding sequence is TGTGCCAGCAGGACACAGGGATCGGGGAACACTGAAGCTTTCTTT.

The gene calls are TRBV6-5 and TRBJ2-3, with D perhaps TRBD1 (8 bases). The CDR3 sequence is 16 residues long. The V end was cut by 2 bases, the J end by 2 bases, with 14 bases between. Germline CDR1 is MNHEY and CDR2 is SVGAGI. The CDR3: CASSYHTGGDTDTQYF. The CDR3 DNA reads as TGTGCCAGCAGTTACCATACAGGGGGGGACACAGATACGCAGTATTTT.

The chain combines TRBV6-2 or TRBV6-3 with TRBJ2-1, with D hard to call. The V gene lost 1 base and the J gene lost 7 bases, with 11 bases spanning the gap. The CDR3 covers 14 residues. CDR1 MNHEY and CDR2 SVGEGT come from the germline V gene. Written as DNA, the CDR3 is TGTGCCAGCAGTTACTACAGTTCCATAAATGAGCAGTTCTTC. Amino acid sequence: CASSYYSSINEQFF.

CDR3 amino acids: CASSENSFSGANVLTF. The DNA for the CDR3 is TGCGCCAGCAGCGAGAATTCTTTCTCTGGGGCCAACGTCCTGACTTTC. This chain connects TRBV4-1 to TRBJ2-6; D remains unclear. Germline V gene data show CDR1 as MGHRA and CDR2 as YSYEKL. The CDR3 spans 16 residues. The V and J ends lost 5 bases and 0 bases respectively, with 11 bases between them.

The chain recombines TRBV28 with TRBJ2-7; a possible D gene is TRBD1 (6 bases). Trimming left V 6 bases short and J 2 bases short, with 14 bases between. This CDR3 spans 14 amino acids. The V gene's germline CDR1 is MDHEN and CDR2 SYDVKM. The DNA of the CDR3 is TGTGCCAGCAGCAACATACAGGGAGCCTACGAGCAGTACTTC. It is translated as CASSNIQGAYEQYF. The variable domain in full, completed from reference TRBV28 and TRBJ2-7, reads DVKVTQSSRYLVKRTGEKVFLECVQDMDHENMFWYRQDPGLGLRLIYFSYDVKMKEKGDIPEGYSVSREKKERFSLILESASTNQTSMYLCASSNIQGAYEQYFGPGTRLTVT.

The V call is TRBV5-6, the J call TRBJ1-2; 8 bases are shared with TRBD1. The J segment lost 4 bases and the V segment lost 0 bases, leaving 5 bases of the junction unmatched. The CDR3 length is 15 residues. Germline CDR1 and CDR2: SGHDT and YYEEEE. CDR3 DNA sequence: TGTGCCAGCAGCTTGGTGGCAGGGGGCGCCTATGGCTACACCTTC. Translated, it gives CASSLVAGGAYGYTF.

V and J are TRBV15 and TRBJ1-4; unclear D gene. The germline V and J ends were trimmed by 1 base and 2 bases, with 5 bases remaining between them. CDR1 and CDR2 from the germline V gene are LNHNV and YYDKDF (reference sequence). This CDR3 spans 14 amino acids. The CDR3 sequence: CATSRAPTNEKLFF. The CDR3 bases are TGTGCCACCAGCAGAGCTCCCACTAATGAAAAACTGTTTTTT.

Only a few counts were recorded for this clone. The gene calls are TRBV11-1 and TRBJ2-3, with TRBD2 identical over 9 bases. There are 15 residues in the CDR3. The V gene end was trimmed by 5 bases and the J gene end by 2 bases; junction bases not matched to a gene: 5. Germline values: CDR1 SGHAT, CDR2 FQDESV (reference sequence). The CDR3 coding sequence is TGTGCCAGCAGCGACTTAGCGGGGGACACAGATACGCAGTATTTT. Translation: CASSDLAGDTDTQYF. Complete variable domain (other parts from reference TRBV11-1 and TRBJ2-3): EAEVAQSPRYKITEKSQAVAFWCDPISGHATLYWYRQILGQGPELLVQFQDESVVDDSQLPKDRFSAERLKGVDSTLKIQPAELGDSAMYLCASSDLAGDTDTQYFGPGTRLTVL.

This clone has only one observation. The V call is TRBV11-3, the J call TRBJ2-1; 9 bases fit TRBD1. CDR1 is SGHNT, CDR2 YENEEA, per germline. This CDR3 spans 15 amino acids. J gave up 4 bases and V 2 bases, and 3 bases lay outside the gene matches. The CDR3 here is CASSLLGQGYNEQFF. The CDR3 DNA is TGTGCCAGCAGCTTATTGGGACAGGGATACAATGAGCAGTTCTTC.

The rearrangement uses TRBV7-8 and TRBJ2-6; possibly TRBD2 for D (5 bases). Trimming stripped 1 base from V and 4 bases from J, with 14 bases between. CDR1 and CDR2 from the germline V gene are SGHVS and FQNEAQ. The CDR3 loop spans 17 amino acids. As DNA, the CDR3 is TGTGCCAGCAGCTTAGATGCGGGTCGTTGGGGGGCCAACGTCCTGACTTTC. As protein: CASSLDAGRWGANVLTF.

This clone was seen just once. The chain employs TRBV19 and TRBJ1-2, with D possibly TRBD1 on 6 matching bases. Germline V gene lookup returns CDR1 LNHDA and CDR2 SQIVND (reference sequence). The CDR3 spans 15 residues. The V end lost 3 bases, the J end lost 4 bases, and 15 bases lay between the germline ends. The CDR3 DNA reads TGTGCCAGTAGTATCGGCAGGGGTAAAGCCTATGGCTACACCTTC. It is translated as CASSIGRGKAYGYTF.

The chain uses TRBV4-1 and TRBJ1-5; TRBD1 is a possible D gene (6 bases). The CDR3 extends over 17 amino acids. The V end lost 0 bases, the J end lost 3 bases, and 15 bases lay between the germline ends. Germline V lookup: CDR1 MGHRA, CDR2 YSYEKL. In DNA, the CDR3 is TGCGCCAGCAGCCAAGATTGGTCCGGACAGATCAATCAGCCCCAGCATTTT. Protein: CASSQDWSGQINQPQHF.